This TCR beta chain comes out of a study of T cell clusters in autoimmune cytopenias. Study results and limitations: Exclusive TRB clusters were about 2.8-fold more numerous in healthy donors than in active autoimmune hepatitis.

One tube held mixed TRB-A and TRB-B primer pools for touch-down PCR. Following a re-call of the multiplex PCR reads, TCRdb has one entry per CDR3 protein and lacks DNA. The specimen's table records 8,800 or so distinct CDR3 sequences. The V gene's germline CDR1 is SGHKS and CDR2 YYEKEE (reference sequence). The CDR3 loop spans 11 amino acids. Considering frequency, this clonotype is medium-sized. The antigen is unknown. Each sample's input was around 250 ng genomic DNA, about 38,000 genome equivalents. Material: peripheral blood. The rearrangement uses TRBV5-5 and TRBJ2-7. This clonotype was sampled from a human donor with an autoimmune cytopenia or autoimmune hepatitis (not recorded which). The CDR3 here is CASSLAGEQYF. Combining the CDR3 with reference TRBV5-5 and TRBJ2-7 gives the whole variable domain DAGVTQSPTHLIKTRGQQVTLRCSPISGHKSVSWYQQVLGQGPQFIFQYYEKEERGRGNFPDRFSARQFPNYSSELNVNALLLGDSALYLCASSLAGEQYFGPGTRLTVT.